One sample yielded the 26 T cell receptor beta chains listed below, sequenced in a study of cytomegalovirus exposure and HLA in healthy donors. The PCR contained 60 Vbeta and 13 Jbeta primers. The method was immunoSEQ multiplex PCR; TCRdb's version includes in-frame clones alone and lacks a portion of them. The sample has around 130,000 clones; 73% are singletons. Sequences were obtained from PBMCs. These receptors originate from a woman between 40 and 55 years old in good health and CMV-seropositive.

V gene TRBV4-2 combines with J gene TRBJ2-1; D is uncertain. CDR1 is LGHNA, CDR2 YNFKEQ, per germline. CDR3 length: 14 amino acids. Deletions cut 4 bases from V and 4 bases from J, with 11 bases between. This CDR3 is CASSRVDWYNEQFF. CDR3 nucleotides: TGTGCCAGCAGCCGCGTTGACTGGTACAATGAGCAGTTCTTC.

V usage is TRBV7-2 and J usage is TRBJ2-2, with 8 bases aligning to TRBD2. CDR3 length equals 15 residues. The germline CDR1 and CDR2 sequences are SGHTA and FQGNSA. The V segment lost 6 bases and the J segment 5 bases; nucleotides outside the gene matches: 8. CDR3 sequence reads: CASRNGGASTGELFF. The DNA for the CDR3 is TGTGCCAGCAGGAACGGGGGGGCCAGTACCGGGGAGCTGTTTTTT.

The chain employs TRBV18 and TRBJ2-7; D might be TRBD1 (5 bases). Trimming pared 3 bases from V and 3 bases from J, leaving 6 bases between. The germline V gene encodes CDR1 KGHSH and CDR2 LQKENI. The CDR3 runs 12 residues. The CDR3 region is CASSPRDYEQYF. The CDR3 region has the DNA TGTGCCAGCTCACCCAGGGACTACGAGCAGTACTTC.

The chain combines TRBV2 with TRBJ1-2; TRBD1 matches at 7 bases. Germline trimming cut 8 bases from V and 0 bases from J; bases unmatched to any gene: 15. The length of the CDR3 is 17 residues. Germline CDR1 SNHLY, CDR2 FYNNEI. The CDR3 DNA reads TGTGCCAGCCAGACCGTTAGCCCGGGACAGACTAACTATGGCTACACCTTC. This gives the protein CASQTVSPGQTNYGYTF.

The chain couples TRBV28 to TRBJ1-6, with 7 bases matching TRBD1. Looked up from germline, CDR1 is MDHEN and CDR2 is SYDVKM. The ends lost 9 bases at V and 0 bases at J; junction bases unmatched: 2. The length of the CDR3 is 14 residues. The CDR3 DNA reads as TGTGCCAGTTACAGGGGCTCCTATAATTCACCCCTCCACTTT. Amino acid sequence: CASYRGSYNSPLHF.

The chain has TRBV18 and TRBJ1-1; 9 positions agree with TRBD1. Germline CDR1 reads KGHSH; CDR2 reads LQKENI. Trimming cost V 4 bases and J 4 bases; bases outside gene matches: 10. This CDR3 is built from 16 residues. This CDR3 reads CASSLVGQGTSTEAFF. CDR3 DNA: TGTGCCAGCTCACTGGTCGGACAGGGGACTAGCACTGAAGCTTTCTTT. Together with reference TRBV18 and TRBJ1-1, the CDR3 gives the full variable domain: NAGVMQNPRHLVRRRGQEARLRCSPMKGHSHVYWYRQLPEEGLKFMVYLQKENIIDESGMPKERFSAEFPKEGPSILRIQQVVRGDSAAYFCASSLVGQGTSTEAFFGQGTRLTVV.

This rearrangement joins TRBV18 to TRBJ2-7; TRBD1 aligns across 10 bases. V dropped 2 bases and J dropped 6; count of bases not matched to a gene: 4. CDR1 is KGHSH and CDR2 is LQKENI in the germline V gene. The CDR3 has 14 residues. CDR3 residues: CASSPDRGRFEQYF. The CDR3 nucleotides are TGTGCCAGCTCACCAGACAGGGGGCGGTTCGAGCAGTACTTC.

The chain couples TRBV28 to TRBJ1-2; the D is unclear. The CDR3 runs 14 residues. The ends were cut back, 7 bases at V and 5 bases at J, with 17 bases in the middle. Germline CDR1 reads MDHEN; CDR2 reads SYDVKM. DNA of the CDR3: TGTGCCAGCACCCTGCGGGAGACGAGTTATGGCTACACCTTC. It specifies CASTLRETSYGYTF.

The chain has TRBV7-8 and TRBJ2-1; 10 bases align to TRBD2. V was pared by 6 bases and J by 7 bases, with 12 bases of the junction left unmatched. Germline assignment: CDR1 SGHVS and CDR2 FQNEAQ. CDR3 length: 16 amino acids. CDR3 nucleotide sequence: TGTGCCAGCAGAACTAGCGGGGCGTCTCGGAAAAATGAGCAGTTCTTC. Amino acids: CASRTSGASRKNEQFF.

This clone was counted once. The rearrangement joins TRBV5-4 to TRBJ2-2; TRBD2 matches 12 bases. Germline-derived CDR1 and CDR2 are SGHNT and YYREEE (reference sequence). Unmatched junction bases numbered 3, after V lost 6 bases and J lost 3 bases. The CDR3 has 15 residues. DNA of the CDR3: TGTGCCAGCATCGGGACTAGCGGGTACACCGGGGAGCTGTTTTTT. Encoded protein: CASIGTSGYTGELFF.

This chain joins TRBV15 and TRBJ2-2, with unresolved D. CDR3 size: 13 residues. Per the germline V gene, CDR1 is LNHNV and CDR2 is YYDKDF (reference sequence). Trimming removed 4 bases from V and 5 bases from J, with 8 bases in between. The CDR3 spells CATSTDLTGELFF. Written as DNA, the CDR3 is TGTGCCACCAGCACCGACTTAACCGGGGAGCTGTTTTTT.

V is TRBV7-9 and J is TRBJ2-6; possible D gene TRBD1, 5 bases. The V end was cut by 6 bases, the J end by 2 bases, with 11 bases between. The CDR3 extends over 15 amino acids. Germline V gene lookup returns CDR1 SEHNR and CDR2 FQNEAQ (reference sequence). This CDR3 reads CASSIGEAGANVLTF. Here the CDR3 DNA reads TGTGCCAGCAGTATAGGGGAAGCTGGGGCCAACGTCCTGACTTTC.

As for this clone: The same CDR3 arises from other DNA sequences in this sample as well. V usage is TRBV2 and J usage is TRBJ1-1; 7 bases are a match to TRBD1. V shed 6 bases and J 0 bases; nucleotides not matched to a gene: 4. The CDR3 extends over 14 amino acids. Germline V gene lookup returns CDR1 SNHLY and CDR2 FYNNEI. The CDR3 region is CASSVQGLNTEAFF. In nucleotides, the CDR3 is TGTGCCAGCAGCGTACAGGGGTTGAACACTGAAGCTTTCTTT.

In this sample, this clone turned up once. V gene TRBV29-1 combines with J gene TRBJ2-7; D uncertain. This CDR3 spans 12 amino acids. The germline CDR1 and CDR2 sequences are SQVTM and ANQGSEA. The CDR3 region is CSVTNYEYEQYF. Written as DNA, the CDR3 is TGCAGTGTTACAAACTATGAATACGAGCAGTACTTC.

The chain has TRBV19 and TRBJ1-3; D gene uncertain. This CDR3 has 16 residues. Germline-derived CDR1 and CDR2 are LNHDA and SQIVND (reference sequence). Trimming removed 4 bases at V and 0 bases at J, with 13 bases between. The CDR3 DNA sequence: TGTGCCAGTAGTACGTACAGAGCATACTCTGGAAACACCATATATTTT. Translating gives CASSTYRAYSGNTIYF.

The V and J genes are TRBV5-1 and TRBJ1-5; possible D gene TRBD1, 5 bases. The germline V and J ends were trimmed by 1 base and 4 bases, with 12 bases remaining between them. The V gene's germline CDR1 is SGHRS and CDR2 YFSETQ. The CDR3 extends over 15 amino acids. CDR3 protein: CASSLSDSQNQPQHF. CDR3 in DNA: TGCGCCAGCAGCTTGAGTGACAGTCAAAATCAGCCCCAGCATTTT.

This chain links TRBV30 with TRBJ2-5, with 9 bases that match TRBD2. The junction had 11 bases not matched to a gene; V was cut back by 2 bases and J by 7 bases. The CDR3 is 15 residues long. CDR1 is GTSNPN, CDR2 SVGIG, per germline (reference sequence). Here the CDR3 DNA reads TGTGCCTGGAGTAGGCTAGCGGGGCCCGGGGGGACCCAGTACTTC. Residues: CAWSRLAGPGGTQYF.

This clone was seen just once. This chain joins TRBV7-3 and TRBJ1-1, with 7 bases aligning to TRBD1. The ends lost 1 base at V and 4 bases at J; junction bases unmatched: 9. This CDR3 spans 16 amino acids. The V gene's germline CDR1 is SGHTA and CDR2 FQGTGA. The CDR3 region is CASSLSPSGTATEAFF. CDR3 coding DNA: TGTGCCAGCAGCTTAAGCCCCTCAGGGACAGCCACTGAAGCTTTCTTT.

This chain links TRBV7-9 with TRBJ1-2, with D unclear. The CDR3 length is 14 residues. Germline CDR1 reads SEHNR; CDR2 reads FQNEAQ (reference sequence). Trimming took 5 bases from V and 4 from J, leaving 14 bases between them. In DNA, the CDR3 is TGTGCCAGCAGCCCTGTGGGCTCCTCCTATGGCTACACCTTC. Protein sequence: CASSPVGSSYGYTF.

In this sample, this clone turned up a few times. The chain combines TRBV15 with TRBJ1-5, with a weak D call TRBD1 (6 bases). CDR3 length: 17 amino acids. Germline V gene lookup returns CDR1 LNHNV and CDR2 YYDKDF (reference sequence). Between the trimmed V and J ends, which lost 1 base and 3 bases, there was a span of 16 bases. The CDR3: CATSRVPGTSFNQPQHF. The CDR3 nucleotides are TGTGCCACCAGCAGAGTTCCCGGGACAAGCTTCAATCAGCCCCAGCATTTT.

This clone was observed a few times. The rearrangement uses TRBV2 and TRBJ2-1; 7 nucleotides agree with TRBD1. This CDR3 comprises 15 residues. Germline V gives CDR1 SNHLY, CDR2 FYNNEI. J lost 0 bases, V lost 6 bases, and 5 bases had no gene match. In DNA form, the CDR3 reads TGTGCCAGCAGGATGGGACAGAGCTCCTACAATGAGCAGTTCTTC. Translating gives CASRMGQSSYNEQFF.

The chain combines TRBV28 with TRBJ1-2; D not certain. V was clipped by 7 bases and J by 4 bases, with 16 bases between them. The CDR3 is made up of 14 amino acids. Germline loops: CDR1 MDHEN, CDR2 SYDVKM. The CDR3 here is CASKLGRPPYGYTF. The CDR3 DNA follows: TGTGCCAGCAAATTGGGCAGGCCGCCCTATGGCTACACCTTC.

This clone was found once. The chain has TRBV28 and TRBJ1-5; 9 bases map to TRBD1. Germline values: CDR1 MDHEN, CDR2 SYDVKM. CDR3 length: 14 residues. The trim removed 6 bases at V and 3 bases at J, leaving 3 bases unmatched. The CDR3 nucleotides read TGTGCCAGCAGGACAGGGGGTTCCAATCAGCCCCAGCATTTT. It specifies CASRTGGSNQPQHF. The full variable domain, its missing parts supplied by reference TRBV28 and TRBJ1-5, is DVKVTQSSRYLVKRTGEKVFLECVQDMDHENMFWYRQDPGLGLRLIYFSYDVKMKEKGDIPEGYSVSREKKERFSLILESASTNQTSMYLCASRTGGSNQPQHFGDGTRLSIL.

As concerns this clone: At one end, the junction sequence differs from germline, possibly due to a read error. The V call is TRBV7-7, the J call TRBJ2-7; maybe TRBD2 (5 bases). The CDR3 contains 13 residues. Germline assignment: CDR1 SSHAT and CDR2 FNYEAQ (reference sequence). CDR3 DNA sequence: TGTGCTAGCAGCTTAGCGCGGGCAGGCGAGCAGTACTTC. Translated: CASSLARAGEQYF.

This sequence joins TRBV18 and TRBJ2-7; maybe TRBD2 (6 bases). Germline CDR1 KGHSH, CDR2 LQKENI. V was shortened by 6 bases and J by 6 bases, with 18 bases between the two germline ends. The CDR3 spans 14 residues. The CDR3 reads CASSTGGIPFEQYF. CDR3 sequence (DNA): TGTGCCAGCTCTACGGGCGGGATCCCCTTCGAGCAGTACTTC. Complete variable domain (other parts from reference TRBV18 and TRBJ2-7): NAGVMQNPRHLVRRRGQEARLRCSPMKGHSHVYWYRQLPEEGLKFMVYLQKENIIDESGMPKERFSAEFPKEGPSILRIQQVVRGDSAAYFCASSTGGIPFEQYFGPGTRLTVT.

The CDR3 is CASTMAQGAYGYTF. Here the CDR3 DNA reads TGTGCCAGCACCATGGCGCAGGGGGCTTATGGCTACACCTTC. J is TRBJ1-2 and V is TRBV6-1, with 8 bases lining up with TRBD1. This CDR3 is 14 amino acids long. Trimming at V came to 7 bases and at J to 5 bases, leaving 9 bases not matched to a gene. Germline CDR1 reads MNHNS; CDR2 reads SASEGT.